This T cell receptor (beta chain) was recorded in a study of blood T cell repertoires in COVID-19. Study-wide context: COVID-19 samples collected from the United States, Italy and Spain covered acute and convalescent phases. Sample material is recorded as cDNA or gDNA derived from T cells, B-cell-depleted T cells, or PBMCs.

The CDR3 length is 11 residues. Germline CDR1 LNHDA, CDR2 SQIVND (reference sequence). V lost 5 bases to trimming and J lost 10 bases, with 8 bases between them. Original processing methods: Reference gene primer amplification in the assay estimated nucleated cell counts. Some clones are missing from TCRdb's copy, which holds only in-frame ones; the method was immunoSEQ multiplex PCR. V and J calls and clone size are those listed in that table; D and trimming were worked out from the DNA. The sample holds 50,000 to 75,000 clones, around four fifths seen once. Specimen: peripheral blood. This chain uses TRBV19 with TRBJ1-4; D is unclear. The source of this sequence is a woman aged 80 or over with active or convalescent COVID-19. In nucleotides, the CDR3 is TGTGCCAGTAGTGTGTCCCGAAAACTGTTTTTT. This sequence encodes CASSVSRKLFF. Supplemented by reference TRBV19 and TRBJ1-4, the full variable domain reads DGGITQSPKYLFRKEGQNVTLSCEQNLNHDAMYWYRQDPGQGLRLIYYSQIVNDFQKGDIAEGYSVSREKKESFPLTVTSAQKNPTAFYLCASSVSRKLFFGSGTQLSVL.